Listed below are T cell receptor beta chains from one sample, sequenced in a study of T-cell reconstitution after alpha-beta-depleted transplantation in children. TCRdb fed the PCR reads into MiXCR, producing one record per CDR3 protein. The sample lists hundreds of thousands of distinct CDR3 sequences; roughly an eighth were seen once. The specimen comprised PBMCs from the stem cell graft donor, sampled from the stem cell graft. The receptors stem from a human donor who donated a stem cell graft to a child with combined immunodeficiency. CDR3s include the opening cysteine and the closing phenylalanine or tryptophan. D genes are given only for firm matches. A clone size is listed for some rows: how often the clone was seen (once, few, many), or a class if it is expanded.

clone size,V gene,D gene,J gene,CDR3 protein,CDR3 DNA
many,TRBV24-1,TRBD2,TRBJ2-3,CATSDGNGGVEDTQYF,TGTGCCACCAGTGATGGGAACGGGGGGGTGGAAGATACGCAGTATTTT
NA,TRBV7-9,NA,TRBJ1-2,CASSLYPDGYTF,TGTGCCAGCAGCTTATATCCCGATGGCTACACCTTC
few,TRBV29-1,TRBD2,TRBJ2-1,CSVVSGRAEGVFYNEQFF,TGCAGCGTTGTAAGCGGGAGGGCCGAGGGGGTCTTTTACAATGAGCAGTTCTTC
NA,TRBV9,TRBD2,TRBJ2-5,CASSVSSGTNLKETQYF,TGTGCCAGCAGCGTATCTTCTGGGACTAATCTTAAAGAGACCCAGTACTTC
many,TRBV27,NA,TRBJ2-7,CASSFHRAYEQYF,TGTGCCAGCAGTTTCCATCGGGCCTACGAGCAGTACTTC
few,TRBV12-3/TRBV12-4,NA,TRBJ2-7,CASSLAGFESYEQYF,TGTGCCAGCAGTTTAGCCGGGTTTGAGTCCTACGAGCAGTACTTC
NA,TRBV20-1,TRBD2,TRBJ2-3,CSASEASGTTDTQYF,TGCAGTGCTAGTGAGGCTAGCGGGACAACAGATACGCAGTATTTT
many,TRBV25-1,NA,TRBJ2-7,CASSEFFGHEQYF,TGTGCCAGCAGTGAATTTTTTGGTCACGAGCAGTACTTC
NA,TRBV6-4,NA,TRBJ2-1,CASSTSLTGAYNEQFF,TGTGCCAGCAGTACTAGTCTAACAGGAGCTTACAATGAGCAGTTCTTC
NA,TRBV24-1,NA,TRBJ1-4,CATSDSGTADEKLFF,TGTGCCACCAGTGATTCCGGGACGGCGGATGAAAAACTGTTTTTT
many,TRBV5-1,TRBD2,TRBJ2-3,CASSGASGRNTDTQYF,TGCGCCAGCAGCGGGGCTAGCGGGAGGAACACAGATACGCAGTATTTT
many,TRBV3-1,NA,TRBJ2-7,CASSPLGTGRTYEQYF,TGTGCCAGCAGCCCCCTGGGAACCGGACGGACCTACGAGCAGTACTTC
NA,TRBV7-6,NA,TRBJ2-7,CASSLFQASYEQYF,TGTGCCAGCAGCTTATTTCAAGCCTCCTACGAGCAGTACTTC
few,TRBV27,NA,TRBJ2-1,CASSPRMEVNNEQFF,TGTGCCAGCAGTCCCCGAATGGAGGTTAACAATGAGCAGTTCTTC
NA,TRBV10-3,TRBD2,TRBJ2-1,CAISGLAGSPYNEQFF,TGTGCCATCAGCGGACTAGCGGGGAGCCCCTACAATGAGCAGTTCTTC
many,TRBV7-3,TRBD1,TRBJ2-7,CASSDPGQGYEQYF,TGTGCCAGCAGCGACCCGGGACAGGGCTACGAGCAGTACTTC
NA,TRBV19,TRBD2,TRBJ2-1,CASTTTGTSLENEQFF,TGTGCCAGTACCACCACCGGGACTAGCCTGGAGAATGAGCAGTTCTTC
few,TRBV14,TRBD2,TRBJ2-3,CASSRLISSGNTDTQYF,TGTGCCAGCAGCCGTCTGATTTCTAGCGGGAATACAGATACGCAGTATTTT
few,TRBV6-2/TRBV6-3,TRBD1,TRBJ2-6,CASSYRDRGANVLTF,TGTGCCAGCAGTTACCGGGACAGGGGGGCCAACGTCCTGACTTTC
NA,TRBV29-1,NA,TRBJ1-2,CSVGETHYGYTF,TGCAGCGTTGGGGAAACTCATTATGGCTACACCTTC
many,TRBV12-3/TRBV12-4,NA,TRBJ2-5,CASSPILASFTQETQYF,TGTGCCAGCAGTCCGATACTAGCATCATTTACCCAAGAGACCCAGTACTTC
NA,TRBV29-1,NA,TRBJ2-7,CSARDNTYEQYF,TGCAGCGCCAGGGACAATACATACGAGCAGTACTTC
NA,TRBV5-1,NA,TRBJ2-7,CASSLDGVGPYEQYF,TGCGCCAGCAGCTTGGACGGGGTGGGCCCCTACGAGCAGTACTTC
NA,TRBV20-1,TRBD2,TRBJ2-6,CSATSGDLSGANVLTF,TGCAGTGCTACTAGCGGGGACCTCTCTGGGGCCAACGTCCTGACTTTC
NA,TRBV9,NA,TRBJ2-7,CASSPRFTLDEQYF,TGTGCCAGCAGCCCCCGCTTCACATTAGACGAGCAGTACTTC
NA,TRBV28,NA,TRBJ2-3,CASTGARTDTQYF,TGTGCCAGCACAGGGGCCCGCACAGATACGCAGTATTTT
few,TRBV7-7,NA,TRBJ2-1,CASSLGTTTYNEQFF,TGTGCTAGCAGCTTAGGGACAACCACCTACAATGAGCAGTTCTTC
many,TRBV29-1,NA,TRBJ2-3,CSVEDGKGGDTQYF,TGCAGCGTTGAAGATGGGAAGGGCGGCGATACGCAGTATTTT
few,TRBV24-1,TRBD2,TRBJ2-1,CATSDGSGRAVNEQFF,TGTGCCACCAGTGATGGTAGCGGGAGGGCCGTCAATGAGCAGTTCTTC
many,TRBV9,NA,TRBJ2-2,CASSIPGIGELFF,TGTGCCAGCAGCATCCCCGGGATCGGGGAGCTGTTTTTT
few,TRBV7-2,NA,TRBJ2-5,CASSFLGGQETQYF,TGTGCCAGCAGCTTTCTCGGGGGCCAAGAGACCCAGTACTTC
NA,TRBV20-1,NA,TRBJ1-2,CSAPILPGDGYTF,TGCAGTGCTCCGATTCTTCCTGGGGATGGCTACACCTTC
NA,TRBV12-3/TRBV12-4,TRBD1,TRBJ1-6,CASSVQGVGSPLHF,TGTGCCAGCAGTGTACAGGGGGTCGGTTCACCCCTCCACTTT
many,TRBV29-1,NA,TRBJ2-7,CSVRDQGTKQYF,TGCAGCGTTCGGGACCAAGGGACAAAGCAGTACTTC
NA,TRBV7-2,TRBD1,TRBJ1-2,CASSLERQGQYGYTF,TGTGCCAGCAGCTTAGAGAGACAGGGCCAATATGGCTACACCTTC
NA,TRBV19,NA,TRBJ1-2,CASSNPGTQRGYTF,TGTGCCAGTAGTAATCCCGGGACCCAGAGAGGCTACACCTTC
few,TRBV28,NA,TRBJ2-3,CASIRGSTDTQYF,TGTGCCAGCATACGGGGAAGCACAGATACGCAGTATTTT
NA,TRBV18,NA,TRBJ2-5,CASSPEAAETQYF,TGTGCCAGCTCACCAGAGGCAGCGGAGACCCAGTACTTC